This TCR beta chain was documented in a study of T cells after yellow fever vaccination. Findings of the study overall: Some clonotypes, a small share, were shared between CD4 and CD8 compartments.

This CDR3 contains 18 residues. Germline V gene data show CDR1 as MDHEN and CDR2 as SYDVKM. Germline trimming cut 3 bases from V and 5 bases from J; bases unmatched to any gene: 14. MiXCR, run by TCRdb on the 5' RACE reads, gives a single entry per CDR3 protein. The table has 95,000 to 100,000 distinct CDR3 sequences, around 5.8% seen once; the top ten hold 35% to 50%. This clonotype was seen more than once but under ten times. Its antigen is unknown. The chain joins TRBV28 to TRBJ2-3; 10 bases match TRBD2. This TCR derives from a man aged 18 to 35 who received the YFV17D yellow fever vaccine. Sequenced material: CD8+ T cells sorted from PBMCs, taken 10 days after the yellow fever booster vaccination. CDR3 residues: CASSFQSGGALRIDTQYF. CDR3 nucleotide sequence: TGTGCCAGCAGTTTCCAAAGCGGGGGGGCATTGCGAATAGATACGCAGTATTTT.